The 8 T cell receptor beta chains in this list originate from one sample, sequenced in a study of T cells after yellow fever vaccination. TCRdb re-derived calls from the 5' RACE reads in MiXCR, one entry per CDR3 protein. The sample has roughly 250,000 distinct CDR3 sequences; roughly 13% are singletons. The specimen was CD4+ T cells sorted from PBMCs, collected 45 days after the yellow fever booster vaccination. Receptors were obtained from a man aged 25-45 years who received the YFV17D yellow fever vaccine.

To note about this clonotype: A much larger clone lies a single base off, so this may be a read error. CDR3 region: CASTVGLAGPDTQYF. The CDR3 DNA follows: TGTGCCAGCACCGTAGGACTAGCGGGACCAGATACGCAGTATTTT. The V and J genes are TRBV7-2 and TRBJ2-3; TRBD2 matches at 12 bases. Germline CDR1 reads SGHTA; CDR2 reads FQGNSA. CDR3 length: 15 amino acids. V dropped 7 bases and J dropped 4; count of bases not matched to a gene: 6.

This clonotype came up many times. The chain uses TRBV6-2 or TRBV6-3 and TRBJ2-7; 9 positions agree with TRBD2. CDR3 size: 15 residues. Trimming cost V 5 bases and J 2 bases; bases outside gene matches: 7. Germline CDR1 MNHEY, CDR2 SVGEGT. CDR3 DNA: TGTGCCAGCAGTCCGGGTAGCGGGAGCACCTACGAGCAGTACTTC. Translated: CASSPGSGSTYEQYF.

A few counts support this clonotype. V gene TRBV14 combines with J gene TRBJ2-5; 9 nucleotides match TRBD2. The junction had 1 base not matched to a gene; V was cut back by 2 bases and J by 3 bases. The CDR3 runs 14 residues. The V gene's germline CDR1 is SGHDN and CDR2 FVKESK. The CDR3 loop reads CASSQRLAEETQYF. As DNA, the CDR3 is TGTGCCAGCAGCCAACGACTAGCGGAAGAGACCCAGTACTTC.

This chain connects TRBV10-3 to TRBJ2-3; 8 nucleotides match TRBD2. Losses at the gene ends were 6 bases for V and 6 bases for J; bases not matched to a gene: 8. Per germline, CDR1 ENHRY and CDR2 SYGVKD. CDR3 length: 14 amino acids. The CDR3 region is CAISPSGRMDTQYF. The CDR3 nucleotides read TGTGCCATCAGCCCAAGCGGGAGAATGGATACGCAGTATTTT.

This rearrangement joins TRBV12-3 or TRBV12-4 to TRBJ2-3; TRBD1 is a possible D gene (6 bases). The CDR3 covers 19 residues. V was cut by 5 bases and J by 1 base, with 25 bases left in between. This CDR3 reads CASSQTGLRDTKGTDTQYF. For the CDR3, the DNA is TGTGCCAGCAGTCAAACCGGGCTCCGGGACACCAAAGGCACAGATACGCAGTATTTT.

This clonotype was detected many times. CDR3 nucleotides: TGCAGTGCTAGAGATCTGTCATCTGGAAACACCATATATTTT. It yields the protein CSARDLSSGNTIYF. The rearrangement links TRBV20-1 to TRBJ1-3; D is unresolved. CDR3 length: 14 residues. Trimming cost V 0 bases and J 1 base, with 7 bases left between them. Germline lookup yields CDR1 DFQATT and CDR2 SNEGSKA (reference sequence).

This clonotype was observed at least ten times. As DNA, the CDR3 is TGTGCCAGCTCCGGGGGGAACTCCTACGAGCAGTACTTC. Translation: CASSGGNSYEQYF. This chain uses TRBV18 with TRBJ2-7; TRBD2 aligns across 7 bases. Germline V gene sequence: CDR1 KGHSH, CDR2 LQKENI. The V gene end was trimmed by 6 bases and the J gene end by 0 bases; junction bases not matched to a gene: 2. The length of the CDR3 is 13 residues.

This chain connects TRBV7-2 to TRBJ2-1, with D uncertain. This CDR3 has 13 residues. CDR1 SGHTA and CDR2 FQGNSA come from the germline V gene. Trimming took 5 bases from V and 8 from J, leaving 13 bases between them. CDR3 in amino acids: CASSPDWAYEQFF. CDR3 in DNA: TGTGCCAGCAGCCCCGACTGGGCATATGAGCAGTTCTTC.